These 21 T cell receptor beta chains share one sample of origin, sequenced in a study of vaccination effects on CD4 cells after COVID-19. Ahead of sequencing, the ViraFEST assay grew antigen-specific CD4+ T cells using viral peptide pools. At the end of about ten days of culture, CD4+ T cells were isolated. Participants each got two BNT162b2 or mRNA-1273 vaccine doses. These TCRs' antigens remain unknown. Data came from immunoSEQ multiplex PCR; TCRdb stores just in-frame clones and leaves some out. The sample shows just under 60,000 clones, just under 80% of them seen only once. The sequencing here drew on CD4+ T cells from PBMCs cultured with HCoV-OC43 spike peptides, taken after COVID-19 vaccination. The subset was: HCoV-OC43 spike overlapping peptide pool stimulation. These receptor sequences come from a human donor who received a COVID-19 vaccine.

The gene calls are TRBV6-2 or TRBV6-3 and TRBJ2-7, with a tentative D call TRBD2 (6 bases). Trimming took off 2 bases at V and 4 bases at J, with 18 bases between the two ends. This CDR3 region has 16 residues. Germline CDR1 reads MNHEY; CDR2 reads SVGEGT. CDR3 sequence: CASSYGPEGRWYEQYV. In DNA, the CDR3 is TGTGCCAGCAGTTACGGCCCGGAGGGGCGTTGGTACGAGCAGTACGTC.

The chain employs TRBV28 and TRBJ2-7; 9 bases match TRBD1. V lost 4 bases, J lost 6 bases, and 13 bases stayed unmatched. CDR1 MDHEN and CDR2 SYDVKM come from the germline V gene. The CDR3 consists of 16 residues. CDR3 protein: CASSSRTGAIVPEQYV. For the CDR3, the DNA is TGTGCCAGCAGTTCGCGGACAGGGGCTATAGTTCCCGAGCAGTACGTC.

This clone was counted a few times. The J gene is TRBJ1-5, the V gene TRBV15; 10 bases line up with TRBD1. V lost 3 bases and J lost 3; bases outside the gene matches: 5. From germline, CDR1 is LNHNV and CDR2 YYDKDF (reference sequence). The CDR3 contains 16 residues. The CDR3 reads CATSRPTGGPNQPQHF. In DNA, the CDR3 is TGTGCCACCAGCAGGCCGACAGGGGGCCCCAATCAGCCCCAGCATTTT.

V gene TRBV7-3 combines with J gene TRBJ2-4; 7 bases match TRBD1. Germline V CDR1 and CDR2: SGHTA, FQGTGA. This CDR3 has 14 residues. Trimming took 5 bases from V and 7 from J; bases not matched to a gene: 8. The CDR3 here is CASSQGGMGNIQYF. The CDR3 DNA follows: TGTGCCAGCAGCCAAGGGGGCATGGGGAACATTCAGTACTTC.

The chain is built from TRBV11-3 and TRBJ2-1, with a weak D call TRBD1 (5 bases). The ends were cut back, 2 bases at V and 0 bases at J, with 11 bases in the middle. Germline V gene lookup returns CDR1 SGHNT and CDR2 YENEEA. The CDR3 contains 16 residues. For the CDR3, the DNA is TGTGCCAGCAGCTTAAGGACAAGAAGCTCCTACAATGAGCAGTTCTTC. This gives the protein CASSLRTRSSYNEQFF.

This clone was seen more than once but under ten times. The DNA for the CDR3 is TGTGCCAGCAGCCAAATACCGGGACAGGGCTCAGGAAACACCATATATTTT. Amino acid sequence: CASSQIPGQGSGNTIYF. The chain couples TRBV14 to TRBJ1-3; 9 positions agree with TRBD1. This CDR3 spans 17 amino acids. Losses at the gene ends were 2 bases for V and 4 bases for J; bases not matched to a gene: 9. From germline, CDR1 is SGHDN and CDR2 FVKESK.

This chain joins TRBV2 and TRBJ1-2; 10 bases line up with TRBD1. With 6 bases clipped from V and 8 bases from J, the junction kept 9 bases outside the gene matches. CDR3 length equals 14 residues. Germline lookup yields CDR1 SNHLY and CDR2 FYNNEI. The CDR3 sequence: CASSFDRGLGGYTF. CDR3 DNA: TGTGCCAGCAGCTTCGACAGGGGGCTCGGGGGCTACACCTTC.

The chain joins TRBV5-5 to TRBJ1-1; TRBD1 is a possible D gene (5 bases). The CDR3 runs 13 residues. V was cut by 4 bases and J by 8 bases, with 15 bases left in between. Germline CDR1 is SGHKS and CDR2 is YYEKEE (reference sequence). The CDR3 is CASSTGTAREAFF. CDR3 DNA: TGTGCCAGCAGCACGGGGACGGCCAGGGAAGCTTTCTTT.

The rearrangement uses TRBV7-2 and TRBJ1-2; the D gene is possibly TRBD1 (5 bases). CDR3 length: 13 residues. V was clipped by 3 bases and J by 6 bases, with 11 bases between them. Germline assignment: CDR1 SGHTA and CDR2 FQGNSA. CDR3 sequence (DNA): TGTGCCAGCAGCTTTGGCAGGGAGGATGGCTACACCTTC. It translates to CASSFGREDGYTF.

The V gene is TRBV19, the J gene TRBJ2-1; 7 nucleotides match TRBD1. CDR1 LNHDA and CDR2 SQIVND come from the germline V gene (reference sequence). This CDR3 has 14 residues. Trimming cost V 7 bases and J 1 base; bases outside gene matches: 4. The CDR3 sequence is CASKGALSYNEQFF. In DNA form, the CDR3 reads TGTGCCAGTAAGGGGGCCTTATCCTACAATGAGCAGTTCTTC.

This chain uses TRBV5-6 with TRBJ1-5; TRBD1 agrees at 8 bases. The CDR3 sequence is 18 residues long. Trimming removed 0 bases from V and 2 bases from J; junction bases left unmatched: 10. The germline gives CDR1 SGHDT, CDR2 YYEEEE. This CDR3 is CASSLGQGPARGNQPQHF. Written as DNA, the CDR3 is TGTGCCAGCAGCTTGGGACAGGGGCCGGCCCGGGGCAATCAGCCCCAGCATTTT.

The CDR3 here is CASSQVSALETQYF. The CDR3 DNA is TGTGCCAGCAGCCAAGTAAGCGCGTTGGAGACCCAGTACTTC. V gene TRBV4-2 combines with J gene TRBJ2-5; the D is unclear. Per the germline V gene, CDR1 is LGHNA and CDR2 is YNFKEQ. V was pared by 1 base and J by 5 bases, with 11 bases between. The length of the CDR3 is 14 residues.

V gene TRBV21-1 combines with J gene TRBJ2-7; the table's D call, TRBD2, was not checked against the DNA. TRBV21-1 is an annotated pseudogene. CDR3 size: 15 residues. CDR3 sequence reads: CASTSRGRVSYEQYV. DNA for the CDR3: TGTGCCAGCACCTCACGGGGTAGAGTCTCCTACGAGCAGTACGTC.

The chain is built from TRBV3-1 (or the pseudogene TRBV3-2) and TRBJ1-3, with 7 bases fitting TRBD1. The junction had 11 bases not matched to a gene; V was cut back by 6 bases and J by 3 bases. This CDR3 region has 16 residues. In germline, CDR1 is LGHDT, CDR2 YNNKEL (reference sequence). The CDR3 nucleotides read TGTGCCAGCAGTCCTACAGGGGTTGCGGATGGAAACACCATATATTTT. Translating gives CASSPTGVADGNTIYF.

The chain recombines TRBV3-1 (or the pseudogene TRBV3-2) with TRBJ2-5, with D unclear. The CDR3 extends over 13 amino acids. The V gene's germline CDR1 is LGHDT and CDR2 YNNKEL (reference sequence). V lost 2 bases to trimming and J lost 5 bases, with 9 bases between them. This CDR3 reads CASSQPPMETQYF. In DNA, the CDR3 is TGTGCCAGCAGCCAACCCCCTATGGAGACCCAGTACTTC.

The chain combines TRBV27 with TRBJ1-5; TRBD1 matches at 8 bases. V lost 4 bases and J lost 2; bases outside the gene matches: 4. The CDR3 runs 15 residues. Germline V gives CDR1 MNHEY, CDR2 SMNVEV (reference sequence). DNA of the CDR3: TGTGCCAGCAGTTCAGGGGGCGCGGGCAATCAGCCCCAGCATTTT. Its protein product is CASSSGGAGNQPQHF.

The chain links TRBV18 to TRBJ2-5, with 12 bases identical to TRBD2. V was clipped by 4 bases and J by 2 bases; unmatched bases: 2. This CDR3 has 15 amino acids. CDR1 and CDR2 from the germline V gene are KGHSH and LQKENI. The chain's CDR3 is CASSRLAGDQETQYF. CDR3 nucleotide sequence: TGTGCCAGCTCACGACTAGCGGGGGATCAAGAGACCCAGTACTTC.

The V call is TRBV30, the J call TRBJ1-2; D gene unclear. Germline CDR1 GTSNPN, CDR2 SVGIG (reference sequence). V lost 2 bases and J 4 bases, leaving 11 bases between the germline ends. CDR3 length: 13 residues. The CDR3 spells CAWSNGPPYGYTF. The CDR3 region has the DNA TGTGCCTGGAGTAACGGCCCGCCCTATGGCTACACCTTC.

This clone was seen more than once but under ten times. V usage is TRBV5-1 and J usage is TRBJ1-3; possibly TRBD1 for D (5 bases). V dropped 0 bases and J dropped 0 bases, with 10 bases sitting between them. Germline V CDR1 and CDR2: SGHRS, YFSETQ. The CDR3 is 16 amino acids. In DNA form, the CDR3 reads TGCGCCAGCAGCTTGGGGAACAGGAACTCTGGAAACACCATATATTTT. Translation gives CASSLGNRNSGNTIYF.

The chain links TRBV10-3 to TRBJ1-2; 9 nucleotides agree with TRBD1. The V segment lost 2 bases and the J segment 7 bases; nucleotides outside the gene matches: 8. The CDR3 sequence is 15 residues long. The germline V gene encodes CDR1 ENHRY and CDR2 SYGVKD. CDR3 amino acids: CAISETGTGNGGYTF. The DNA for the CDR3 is TGTGCCATCAGTGAGACGGGGACAGGGAATGGTGGCTACACCTTC.

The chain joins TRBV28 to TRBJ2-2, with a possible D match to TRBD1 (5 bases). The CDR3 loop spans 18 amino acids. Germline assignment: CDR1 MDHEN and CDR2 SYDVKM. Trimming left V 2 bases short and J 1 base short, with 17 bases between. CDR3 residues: CASSLKGLRQGNTGELFF. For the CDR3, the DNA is TGTGCCAGCAGTTTAAAGGGGCTGAGGCAGGGGAACACCGGGGAGCTGTTTTTT.